In its sample, the clone carrying this T cell receptor (beta chain) was seen many times. Its specificity is unknown. This sample is part of a study of neurological immune-mediated disorders. Regarding the study as a whole: None of the CDR3 amino acid sequences of expanded clones recurred across subjects, suggesting private repertoires in all groups.

The cDNA was synthesized by 5'RACE incorporating 10-nucleotide random UMIs. Over 190 million TCR-beta sequences (from 15-18 subjects) were yielded by each sequencing run. TCRdb ran MiXCR on the 5' RACE reads and lists one entry per CDR3 protein. This table holds about 45,000 distinct CDR3 sequences, roughly a fifth found once. Specified time point: technical triplicate 3. Sequencing used PBMCs. The sequence was collected from a man aged 55 to 70 with HTLV-1-associated myelopathy (HAM/TSP).

The CDR3 reads CSASPGGADTEAFF. CDR3 DNA: TGCAGTGCTAGCCCCGGGGGGGCGGACACTGAAGCTTTCTTT. The chain uses TRBV20-1 and TRBJ1-1; D perhaps matches TRBD1 (6 bases). The CDR3 is 14 amino acids. The germline V and J ends were trimmed by 3 bases and 3 bases, with 14 bases remaining between them. CDR1 is DFQATT and CDR2 is SNEGSKA in the germline V gene (reference sequence).